This is a list of T cell receptor beta chains from one sample in a study of T cell changes during pregnancy in multiple sclerosis. Method: immunoSEQ multiplex PCR; TCRdb's copy keeps in-frame clones and lacks some. The sample includes 25,000 to 35,000 clones, roughly nine tenths of them seen just once. Source: CD8+ T cells from peripheral blood mononuclear cells, taken in the first trimester of pregnancy. These receptors came from a female donor with multiple sclerosis, enrolled in a pregnancy study. Each CDR3 is given with its conserved first and last residue. Fields, in order: V gene, J gene, D gene, clone size, CDR3 protein, CDR3 DNA. D genes are given only for firm matches. Clone size, where shown, is once, few, many, or a class for clones that have expanded.

V gene: TRBV6-4
J gene: TRBJ2-3
D gene: TRBD2
clone size: .
CDR3 protein: CASSVSREGSDTQYF
CDR3 DNA: TGTGCCAGCAGTGTATCCAGGGAGGGGTCAGATACGCAGTATTTT

V gene: TRBV6-5
J gene: TRBJ1-5
D gene: .
clone size: .
CDR3 protein: CASSYSEGPQHF
CDR3 DNA: TGTGCCAGCAGTTACTCCGAGGGGCCCCAGCATTTT

V gene: TRBV5-3
J gene: TRBJ1-5
D gene: .
clone size: .
CDR3 protein: CARSLKLVMGSYEGGNQPQHF
CDR3 DNA: TGTGCCAGAAGCTTGAAGCTGGTAATGGGGTCATACGAGGGTGGCAATCAGCCCCAGCATTTT

V gene: TRBV9
J gene: TRBJ2-1
D gene: TRBD2
clone size: .
CDR3 protein: CASSPRFRTSAWGEQFF
CDR3 DNA: TGTGCCAGCAGCCCACGGTTCCGGACTAGCGCATGGGGGGAGCAGTTCTTC

V gene: TRBV23-1
J gene: TRBJ1-5
D gene: .
clone size: .
CDR3 protein: CASSQGDFNQPQHF
CDR3 DNA: TGCGCCAGCAGTCAGGGGGACTTCAACCAGCCCCAGCATTTT

V gene: TRBV30
J gene: TRBJ2-2
D gene: .
clone size: medium-sized
CDR3 protein: CAWSRVRSSVGTGELFF
CDR3 DNA: TGTGCCTGGAGTCGCGTCAGATCAAGCGTCGGCACCGGGGAGCTGTTTTTT

V gene: TRBV6-5
J gene: TRBJ2-6
D gene: .
clone size: .
CDR3 protein: CASSPGSGANVLTF
CDR3 DNA: TGTGCCAGCAGTCCAGGGTCGGGGGCCAACGTCCTGACTTTC

V gene: TRBV27
J gene: TRBJ2-7
D gene: TRBD1
clone size: .
CDR3 protein: CASSSSGTGSYEQYF
CDR3 DNA: TGTGCCAGCAGTTCATCCGGGACAGGGTCCTACGAGCAGTACTTC

V gene: TRBV7-9
J gene: TRBJ2-4
D gene: .
clone size: once
CDR3 protein: CASSSDRTKNIQYF
CDR3 DNA: TGTGCCAGCAGCTCCGACAGGACCAAAAACATTCAGTACTTC

V gene: TRBV13
J gene: TRBJ2-2
D gene: .
clone size: .
CDR3 protein: CASSRWRELFF
CDR3 DNA: TGTGCCAGCAGCCGATGGCGGGAGCTGTTTTTT

V gene: TRBV7-6
J gene: TRBJ1-4
D gene: .
clone size: .
CDR3 protein: CASSLGGGNEKLFF
CDR3 DNA: TGTGCCAGCAGCTTAGGGGGAGGGAATGAAAAACTGTTTTTT

V gene: TRBV27
J gene: TRBJ2-1
D gene: TRBD2
clone size: .
CDR3 protein: CASSSNSGSSYNEQFF
CDR3 DNA: TGTGCCAGCAGTTCCAATAGCGGGAGTTCCTACAATGAGCAGTTCTTC

V gene: TRBV6-5
J gene: TRBJ2-1
D gene: TRBD2
clone size: .
CDR3 protein: CASNRLAGDNEQFF
CDR3 DNA: TGTGCCAGCAATAGACTAGCGGGAGACAATGAGCAGTTCTTC

V gene: TRBV4-2
J gene: TRBJ2-7
D gene: .
clone size: .
CDR3 protein: CASSQEPASHEQYF
CDR3 DNA: TGTGCCAGCAGCCAAGAGCCAGCGAGCCACGAGCAGTACTTC

V gene: TRBV19
J gene: TRBJ2-7
D gene: TRBD2
clone size: .
CDR3 protein: CASSCREEAYEQYF
CDR3 DNA: TGTGCCAGTAGTTGCCGGGAGGAGGCTTACGAGCAGTACTTC

V gene: TRBV11-1
J gene: TRBJ2-2
D gene: .
clone size: .
CDR3 protein: CASSLGSGYTGELFF
CDR3 DNA: TGTGCCAGCAGCTTGGGTAGCGGTTACACCGGGGAGCTGTTTTTT

V gene: TRBV19
J gene: TRBJ2-1
D gene: .
clone size: .
CDR3 protein: CASSIAGGAYNEQFF
CDR3 DNA: TGTGCCAGTAGTATAGCAGGCGGGGCCTACAATGAGCAGTTCTTC

V gene: TRBV4-3
J gene: TRBJ2-7
D gene: .
clone size: .
CDR3 protein: CASSQGLSSLYEQYF
CDR3 DNA: TGCGCCAGCAGCCAAGGTCTATCTTCCCTCTACGAGCAGTACTTC

V gene: TRBV30
J gene: TRBJ1-2
D gene: TRBD1
clone size: .
CDR3 protein: CAWSVGTGGGYTF
CDR3 DNA: TGTGCCTGGAGTGTCGGGACAGGGGGCGGCTACACCTTC

V gene: TRBV11-2
J gene: TRBJ2-5
D gene: TRBD2
clone size: once
CDR3 protein: CASSSSGWNQETQYF
CDR3 DNA: TGTGCCAGCAGCTCTAGCGGTTGGAACCAAGAGACCCAGTACTTC

V gene: TRBV19
J gene: TRBJ2-2
D gene: TRBD2
clone size: medium-sized
CDR3 protein: CASTHLGGRARTGELFF
CDR3 DNA: TGTGCCAGTACTCACTTGGGAGGGAGGGCGAGAACCGGGGAGCTGTTTTTT

V gene: TRBV6-5
J gene: TRBJ2-1
D gene: .
clone size: .
CDR3 protein: CASSITREPYNEQFF
CDR3 DNA: TGTGCCAGCAGCATAACGAGAGAACCCTACAATGAGCAGTTCTTC

V gene: TRBV4-1
J gene: TRBJ1-5
D gene: .
clone size: .
CDR3 protein: CASSQVSGQGTDQPQHF
CDR3 DNA: TGCGCCAGCAGCCAAGTTAGCGGCCAGGGCACGGATCAGCCCCAGCATTTT

V gene: TRBV7-2
J gene: TRBJ2-5
D gene: .
clone size: .
CDR3 protein: CASSLIGAIQETQYF
CDR3 DNA: TGTGCCAGCAGCTTAATTGGGGCTATTCAAGAGACCCAGTACTTC

V gene: TRBV7-9
J gene: TRBJ2-1
D gene: TRBD2
clone size: .
CDR3 protein: CASSTLAASSYNEQFF
CDR3 DNA: TGTGCCAGCAGCACTCTAGCGGCGAGCTCCTACAATGAGCAGTTCTTC

V gene: TRBV29-1
J gene: TRBJ2-1
D gene: .
clone size: .
CDR3 protein: CSVEVEIEGLEFYNEQFF
CDR3 DNA: TGCAGCGTTGAAGTCGAAATAGAGGGACTGGAGTTCTACAATGAGCAGTTCTTC

V gene: TRBV23-1
J gene: TRBJ1-1
D gene: .
clone size: .
CDR3 protein: CASAAGARGRNTEAFF
CDR3 DNA: TGCGCCAGTGCTGCGGGGGCTAGGGGTAGGAACACTGAAGCTTTCTTT

V gene: TRBV7-9
J gene: TRBJ2-7
D gene: .
clone size: .
CDR3 protein: CASRPRRGTKNGGEQYF
CDR3 DNA: TGTGCCAGCAGGCCCCGACGTGGAACGAAGAATGGGGGGGAGCAGTACTTC

V gene: TRBV27
J gene: TRBJ2-7
D gene: .
clone size: .
CDR3 protein: CASSLSPLPLGIYEQYF
CDR3 DNA: TGTGCCAGCAGTTTATCCCCTCTTCCCCTCGGGATCTACGAGCAGTACTTC